The 25 T cell receptor beta chains given below trace back to one sample, sequenced in a study of CD8 T cells in Susac syndrome. When the RNA was reverse transcribed, random hexamers were used with an input of 0.5 to 1 ug. One entry per CDR3 protein, called by TCRdb with MiXCR from the immunoSEQ multiplex PCR reads. The sample has over 150,000 distinct CDR3 sequences; around 96% are singletons. Input material: CD4+ T cells from PBMCs. The receptors shown here come from a human donor with Susac syndrome.

This rearrangement joins TRBV4-2 to TRBJ2-7; D is perhaps TRBD1 or TRBD2 (5 bases each). CDR3 length: 16 amino acids. Germline CDR1 reads LGHNA; CDR2 reads YNFKEQ. Trimming removed 3 bases at V and 1 base at J, with 16 bases between. The CDR3 here is CASSQGKGTVSYEQYF. For the CDR3, the DNA is TGTGCCAGCAGCCAGGGGAAGGGGACGGTTTCCTACGAGCAGTACTTC.

The genes are TRBV5-4 and TRBJ2-5; D is possibly TRBD1 or TRBD2 (6 bases each). The ends were cut back, 0 bases at V and 4 bases at J, with 10 bases in the middle. CDR3 length: 14 residues. Germline CDR1 is SGHNT and CDR2 is YYREEE (reference sequence). The CDR3, as DNA: TGTGCCAGCAGCTTGGAGTGGGGGGCAGAGACCCAGTACTTC. Protein sequence: CASSLEWGAETQYF.

The rearrangement joins TRBV19 to TRBJ1-5, with TRBD1 matching 7 bases. The CDR3 is made up of 16 amino acids. Looked up from germline, CDR1 is LNHDA and CDR2 is SQIVND (reference sequence). The J segment lost 0 bases and the V segment lost 6 bases, leaving 8 bases of the junction unmatched. CDR3 sequence (DNA): TGTGCCAGTAGGCCCGGGACAGTGGGTAGCAATCAGCCCCAGCATTTT. It encodes CASRPGTVGSNQPQHF. Using reference TRBV19 and TRBJ1-5 for the parts outside the CDR3, the full variable domain is DGGITQSPKYLFRKEGQNVTLSCEQNLNHDAMYWYRQDPGQGLRLIYYSQIVNDFQKGDIAEGYSVSREKKESFPLTVTSAQKNPTAFYLCASRPGTVGSNQPQHFGDGTRLSIL.

As DNA, the CDR3 is TGCGCCAGCAGCTCTACCTCACAGGGGGAGCAGTTCTTC. It translates to CASSSTSQGEQFF. J is TRBJ2-1 and V is TRBV5-1, with TRBD1 matching over 7 bases. Germline CDR1 and CDR2: SGHRS and YFSETQ. The CDR3 is made up of 13 amino acids. J gave up 10 bases and V 3 bases, and 7 bases lay outside the gene matches.

The V and J genes are TRBV20-1 and TRBJ1-1; D gene ambiguous. Trimming stripped 4 bases from V and 0 bases from J, with 12 bases between. Germline V gives CDR1 DFQATT, CDR2 SNEGSKA (reference sequence). This CDR3 has 14 amino acids. CDR3 bases: TGCAGTGCTACCCTTAGGATGCTGAACACTGAAGCTTTCTTT. It is translated as CSATLRMLNTEAFF.

This clonotype was recorded a few times. This chain joins TRBV18 and TRBJ2-7, with D maybe TRBD1 (6 bases). The V end lost 3 bases, the J end lost 4 bases, and 7 bases lay between the germline ends. Germline-derived CDR1 and CDR2 are KGHSH and LQKENI. The CDR3 has 12 residues. CDR3 sequence (DNA): TGTGCCAGCTCACCTGACAGGTACGAGCAGTACTTC. Protein product: CASSPDRYEQYF.

CDR3 amino acids: CASSQDRGTNTGELFF. DNA of the CDR3: TGCGCCAGCAGCCAAGATCGGGGGACTAACACCGGGGAGCTGTTTTTT. The J gene is TRBJ2-2, the V gene TRBV4-3, with TRBD2 as a possible D gene (6 bases). V lost 0 bases and J 2 bases, leaving 10 bases between the germline ends. The CDR3 runs 16 residues. CDR1 and CDR2 from the germline V gene are LGHNA and YSLEER.

Regarding this clonotype: The germline gene is not matched at one end of the junction; a read error may be the cause. V usage is TRBV30 and J usage is TRBJ2-7; 7 bases agree with TRBD2. The CDR3 has 12 residues. CDR1 and CDR2 from the germline V gene are GTSNPN and SVGIG (reference sequence). The CDR3 DNA reads TGTTCCTGGAAGGGACTACACTACGAGCAGTACTTC. It is translated as CSWKGLHYEQYF.

This chain uses TRBV19 with TRBJ2-5; D gene ambiguous. CDR1 is LNHDA, CDR2 SQIVND, per germline (reference sequence). Between the trimmed V and J ends, which lost 7 bases and 0 bases, there was a span of 9 bases. This CDR3 is built from 13 residues. The CDR3 protein is CASKGRNQETQYF. The CDR3 DNA sequence: TGTGCCAGTAAGGGCCGAAACCAAGAGACCCAGTACTTC.

V usage is TRBV2 and J usage is TRBJ2-1; TRBD2 aligns across 10 bases. This CDR3 has 14 residues. Germline V gene data show CDR1 as SNHLY and CDR2 as FYNNEI. J was trimmed by 7 bases and V by 8 bases; bases with no gene match: 8. The CDR3 loop reads CASAWTSGDNEQFF. The DNA for the CDR3 is TGTGCCAGCGCCTGGACTAGCGGCGATAATGAGCAGTTCTTC. Full variable domain (missing parts from reference TRBV2 and TRBJ2-1): EPEVTQTPSHQVTQMGQEVILRCVPISNHLYFYWYRQILGQKVEFLVSFYNNEISEKSEIFDDQFSVERPDGSNFTLKIRSTKLEDSAMYFCASAWTSGDNEQFFGPGTRLTVL.

This chain links TRBV7-3 with TRBJ2-2; D is unresolved. Per the germline V gene, CDR1 is SGHTA and CDR2 is FQGTGA. The length of the CDR3 is 11 residues. V was shortened by 8 bases and J by 8 bases, with 9 bases between the two germline ends. The DNA of the CDR3 is TGTGCCAGCGCTACTGGGGGGGAGCTGTTTTTT. It specifies CASATGGELFF.

This chain links TRBV1 with TRBJ2-1; no DNA check was done on the table's D call, TRBD2. TRBV1 is termed a pseudogene. CDR3 size: 14 residues. The CDR3 DNA reads TGCACCAGCGGATCTAGCGGGAGGTACAATGAGCAGTTCTTC. Amino acid sequence: CTSGSSGRYNEQFF.

The chain carries TRBV20-1 and TRBJ1-5; D might be TRBD1 (5 bases). This CDR3 comprises 15 residues. Germline V gene sequence: CDR1 DFQATT, CDR2 SNEGSKA (reference sequence). Trimming pared 0 bases from V and 3 bases from J, leaving 12 bases between. Here the CDR3 reads CSARDRVRSNQPQHF. Here the CDR3 DNA reads TGCAGTGCTAGAGACAGGGTAAGATCCAATCAGCCCCAGCATTTT.

This chain joins TRBV6-6 and TRBJ2-1, with D hard to call. The germline CDR1 and CDR2 sequences are MNHNY and SVGAGI (reference sequence). V lost 5 bases, J lost 8 bases, and 16 bases lay in between. This CDR3 has 14 residues. The DNA for the CDR3 is TGTGCCAGCAGTACAACCACCGCCCTGGATGAGCAGTTCTTC. The encoded protein is CASSTTTALDEQFF.

The chain carries TRBV5-4 and TRBJ2-6; 8 bases align to TRBD1. There are 19 residues in the CDR3. The V segment lost 0 bases and the J segment 1 base; nucleotides outside the gene matches: 9. From germline, CDR1 is SGHNT and CDR2 YYREEE (reference sequence). CDR3: CASSLDTGTGPSGANVLTF. The CDR3 DNA is TGTGCCAGCAGCTTGGACACGGGGACAGGTCCTTCTGGGGCCAACGTCCTGACTTTC.

The chain carries TRBV29-1 and TRBJ2-7; the D gene could be TRBD1 or TRBD2 (5 bases each). CDR1 SQVTM and CDR2 ANQGSEA come from the germline V gene. The V end was cut by 5 bases, the J end by 3 bases, with 14 bases between. CDR3 size: 13 residues. CDR3 protein: CSVRDPGIYEQYF. CDR3 coding DNA: TGCAGCGTTCGGGACCCCGGTATCTACGAGCAGTACTTC.

The CDR3 DNA is TGTGCCAGCAGCTCGGACATCCTCTACGAGCAGTACGTC. It encodes CASSSDILYEQYV. The chain joins TRBV11-1 to TRBJ2-7, with TRBD1 as a possible D gene (5 bases). Germline CDR1 SGHAT, CDR2 FQDESV (reference sequence). The CDR3 spans 13 residues. The ends were cut back, 4 bases at V and 3 bases at J, with 10 bases in the middle.

The chain links TRBV30 to TRBJ2-7; 7 bases are a match to TRBD1. Germline loops: CDR1 GTSNPN, CDR2 SVGIG (reference sequence). The CDR3 is 12 amino acids. Trimming took 7 bases from V and 3 from J; bases not matched to a gene: 6. The CDR3 protein is CASNRDSYEQYF. CDR3 nucleotides: TGTGCCTCCAACCGGGACAGCTACGAGCAGTACTTC.

The chain links TRBV12-3 or TRBV12-4 to TRBJ2-7; perhaps TRBD2 as D (5 bases). The CDR3 runs 14 residues. V was pared by 8 bases and J by 2 bases, with 16 bases between. The CDR3 spells CASQDQLGTYEQYF. DNA for the CDR3: TGTGCCAGCCAAGACCAACTAGGGACCTACGAGCAGTACTTC.

V is TRBV12-3 or TRBV12-4 and J is TRBJ2-3; D possibly corresponds to TRBD1 (7 bases). V gave up 9 bases and J gave up 4 bases, with 14 bases separating them. The CDR3 runs 13 residues. The CDR3 DNA reads as TGTGCCAGTACCCAGGGGGGCGCAGATACGCAGTATTTT. Protein product: CASTQGGADTQYF.

The gene calls are TRBV12-3 or TRBV12-4 and TRBJ1-5, with 8 positions matching TRBD1. The CDR3 is 17 amino acids. J was trimmed by 4 bases and V by 6 bases; bases with no gene match: 14. CDR3 DNA: TGTGCCAGCAGCCCGAACACAGGGGGATGGGGGAATCAGCCCCAGCATTTT. It encodes CASSPNTGGWGNQPQHF.

This clonotype showed up just once. The chain carries TRBV20-1 and TRBJ2-7; the match to TRBD2 covers 8 bases. There are 15 residues in the CDR3. The junction had 6 bases not matched to a gene; V was cut back by 0 bases and J by 2 bases. The germline CDR1 and CDR2 sequences are DFQATT and SNEGSKA (reference sequence). CDR3 coding DNA: TGCAGTGCTAGAGATTTACGGGAGGGCCCCTACGAGCAGTACTTC. It translates to CSARDLREGPYEQYF.

V usage is TRBV5-1 and J usage is TRBJ2-5; D is perhaps TRBD1 (5 bases). The CDR3 totals 14 residues. The germline CDR1 and CDR2 sequences are SGHRS and YFSETQ. Between the trimmed V and J ends, which lost 7 bases and 2 bases, there was a span of 15 bases. CDR3 nucleotides: TGCGCCAGCTCCCGTAGGACACGACAAGAGACCCAGTACTTC. Protein: CASSRRTRQETQYF.

This clonotype was seen a handful of times. V gene TRBV19 combines with J gene TRBJ2-3, with 10 bases fitting TRBD2. This CDR3 spans 12 amino acids. V lost 6 bases and J lost 6; bases outside the gene matches: 0. Germline CDR1 is LNHDA and CDR2 is SQIVND (reference sequence). This chain's CDR3 is CASRTSGDTQYF. CDR3 nucleotide sequence: TGTGCCAGTAGGACTAGCGGGGATACGCAGTATTTT.

About this clonotype itself: Sequence at one end of the junction differs from germline and may be a read error. The CDR3 reads CASSQSWADHPFDF. The CDR3 DNA reads TGTGCCAGCAGCCAGAGTTGGGCTGACCACCCCTTCGACTTC. This rearrangement joins TRBV7-2 to TRBJ2-7; D uncertain. This CDR3 has 14 residues. Germline loops: CDR1 SGHTA, CDR2 FQGNSA.